This T cell receptor (beta chain) was captured by sequencing in a study of T cell responses to AZD1222 COVID-19 vaccine. Study observations and caveats: White British people made up most donors, females outnumbered males, and clonal diversity was possibly underestimated. Sampling that yielded the repertoires occurred only after the peak T cell response.

This clone was detected once. Its target is unknown. This CDR3 has 14 residues. The V gene's germline CDR1 is SGHKS and CDR2 YYEKEE (reference sequence). V shed 5 bases and J shed 4 bases, with 16 bases lying between them. Measured with immunoSEQ multiplex PCR; TCRdb has only the in-frame clones, and not every one. The data show 200,000 or so clones, approximately 87% seen once. Specimen: peripheral blood, collected on day 0 of MenACWY control vaccination. The TCR sequence derives from an adult in good health. The rearrangement uses TRBV5-5 and TRBJ2-7; D gene unclear. Written as DNA, the CDR3 is TGTGCCAGCAGTCGGCTAGGACCTAATTACGAGCAGTACTTC. Translation gives CASSRLGPNYEQYF.